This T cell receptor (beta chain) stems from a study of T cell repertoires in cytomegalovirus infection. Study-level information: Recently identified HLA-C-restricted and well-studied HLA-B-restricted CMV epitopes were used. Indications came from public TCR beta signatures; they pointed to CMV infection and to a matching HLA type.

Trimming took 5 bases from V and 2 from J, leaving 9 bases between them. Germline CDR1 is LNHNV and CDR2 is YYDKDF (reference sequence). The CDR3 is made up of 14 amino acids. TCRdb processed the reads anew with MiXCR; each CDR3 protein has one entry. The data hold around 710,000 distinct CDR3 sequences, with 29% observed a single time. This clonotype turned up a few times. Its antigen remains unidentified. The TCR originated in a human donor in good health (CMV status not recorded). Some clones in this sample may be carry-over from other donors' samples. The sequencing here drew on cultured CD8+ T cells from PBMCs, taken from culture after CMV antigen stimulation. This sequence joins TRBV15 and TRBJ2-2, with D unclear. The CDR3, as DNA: TGTGCCACCAGCGTACACCAAAACACCGGGGAGCTGTTTTTT. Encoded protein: CATSVHQNTGELFF.